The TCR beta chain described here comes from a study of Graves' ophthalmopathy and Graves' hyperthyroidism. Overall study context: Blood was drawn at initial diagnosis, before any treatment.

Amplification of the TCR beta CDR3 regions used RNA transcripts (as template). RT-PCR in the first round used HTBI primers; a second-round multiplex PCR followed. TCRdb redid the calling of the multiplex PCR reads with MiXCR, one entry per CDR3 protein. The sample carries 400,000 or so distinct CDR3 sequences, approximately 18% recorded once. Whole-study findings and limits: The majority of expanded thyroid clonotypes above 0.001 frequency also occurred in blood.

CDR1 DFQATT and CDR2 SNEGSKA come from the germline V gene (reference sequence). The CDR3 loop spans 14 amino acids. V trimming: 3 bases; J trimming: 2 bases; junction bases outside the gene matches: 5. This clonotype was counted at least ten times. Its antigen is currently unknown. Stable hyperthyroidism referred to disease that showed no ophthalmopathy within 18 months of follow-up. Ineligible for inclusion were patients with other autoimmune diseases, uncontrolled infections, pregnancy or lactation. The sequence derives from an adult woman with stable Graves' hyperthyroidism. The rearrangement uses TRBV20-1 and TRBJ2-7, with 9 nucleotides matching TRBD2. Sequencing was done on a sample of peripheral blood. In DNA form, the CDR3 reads TGCAGTGCTAGGGCTAGCGGGATAACCTACGAGCAGTACTTC. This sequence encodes CSARASGITYEQYF.